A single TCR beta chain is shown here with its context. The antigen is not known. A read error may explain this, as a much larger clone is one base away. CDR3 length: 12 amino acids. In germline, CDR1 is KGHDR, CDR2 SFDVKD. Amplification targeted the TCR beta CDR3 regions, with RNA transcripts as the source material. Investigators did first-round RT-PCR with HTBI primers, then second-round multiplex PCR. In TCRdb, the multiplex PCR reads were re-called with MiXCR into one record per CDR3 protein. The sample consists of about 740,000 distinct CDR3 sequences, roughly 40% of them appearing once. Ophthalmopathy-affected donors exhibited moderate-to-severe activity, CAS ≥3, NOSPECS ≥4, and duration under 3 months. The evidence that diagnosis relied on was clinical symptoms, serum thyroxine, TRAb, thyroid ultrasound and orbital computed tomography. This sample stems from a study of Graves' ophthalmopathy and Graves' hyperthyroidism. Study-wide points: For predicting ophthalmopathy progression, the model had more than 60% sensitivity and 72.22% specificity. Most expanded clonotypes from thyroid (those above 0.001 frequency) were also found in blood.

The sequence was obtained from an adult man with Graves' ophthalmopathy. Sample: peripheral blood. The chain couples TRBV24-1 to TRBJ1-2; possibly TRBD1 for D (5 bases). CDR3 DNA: TGTGCCAGCAGCCAGGGAATCGGTGGCTGCACCTTC. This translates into CASSQGIGGCTF.